This T cell receptor beta chain was recorded in a study of T cell responses to AZD1222 COVID-19 vaccine. Study results and limitations: Females made up more of the donors, who were largely white British, and clonal diversity may have come out too low.

Assay used: immunoSEQ multiplex PCR; TCRdb lists only in-frame clones, some missing. This table has about 150,000 clones, approximately 90% appearing once. Points on this clone: Its antigen remains unknown.

The CDR3 consists of 17 residues. V was clipped by 4 bases and J by 8 bases; unmatched bases: 15. Germline V gene sequence: CDR1 SEHNR, CDR2 FQNEAQ (reference sequence). The sequenced sample was peripheral blood, obtained on day 0 of AZD1222 vaccination. The TCR originated in an adult in good health. The chain joins TRBV7-9 to TRBJ1-2; 11 nucleotides match TRBD1. The CDR3 nucleotides read TGTGCCAGCAGCTACACCGGACAGGGGGCGCACAGGGGCGGCTACACCTTC. Translated: CASSYTGQGAHRGGYTF. Full variable domain (missing parts from reference TRBV7-9 and TRBJ1-2): DTGVSQNPRHKITKRGQNVTFRCDPISEHNRLYWYRQTLGQGPEFLTYFQNEAQLEKSRLLSDRFSAERPKGSFSTLEIQRTEQGDSAMYLCASSYTGQGAHRGGYTFGSGTRLTVV.